This T cell receptor (beta chain) originates from a study of cytomegalovirus exposure and HLA in healthy donors. Study-wide results and caveats: Rarity held for most TCR sequences, but there were some public TCRs that occurred in many donors. According to a later analysis, most TCR beta chains associated with CMV appeared HLA-restricted. Researchers counted some 150 TCR beta chains as cytomegalovirus-associated.

Remarks on this clone: Its antigen is currently unknown.

PCR amplification relied on 60 Vbeta primers (plus 13 Jbeta primers). Original methodology: Unique TCR beta chains totaled roughly 80 million in a later count, with some 10 million of them shared. TCRdb's table, derived via immunoSEQ multiplex PCR, lists solely in-frame clones and lacks some. V and J calls and clone size are those listed in that table; D and trimming were worked out from the DNA. The sample has approximately 150,000 clones; roughly two thirds are singletons. The length of the CDR3 is 16 residues. V was cut by 4 bases and J by 7 bases, with 22 bases left in between. The germline V gene has CDR1 SNHLY and CDR2 FYNNEI.

The clonotype comes from a male donor in good health and CMV-seronegative. The chain joins TRBV2 to TRBJ1-2, with D perhaps TRBD1 (6 bases). The specimen was PBMCs. Here the CDR3 DNA reads TGTGCCAGCAGTGGAGTAGGGGACAACTATGTCATTGGCTACACCTTC. As protein: CASSGVGDNYVIGYTF. The whole variable domain, remainder taken from reference TRBV2 and TRBJ1-2, is EPEVTQTPSHQVTQMGQEVILRCVPISNHLYFYWYRQILGQKVEFLVSFYNNEISEKSEIFDDQFSVERPDGSNFTLKIRSTKLEDSAMYFCASSGVGDNYVIGYTFGSGTRLTVV.